Presented here are 10 T cell receptor beta chains from one specimen sequenced in a study of T-cell memory formation after mild COVID-19. Each CDR3 protein gets one entry after TCRdb re-called the 5' RACE reads with MiXCR. The table shows 50,000 or so distinct CDR3 sequences, with approximately 30% occurring only once. The sequenced sample consisted of PBMCs or a T cell subset sorted from them (not recorded which). All receptors come from a man between 18 and 29 years old who had mild COVID-19 (a few samples of this study predate the infection). Cell type and time point are not known.

The J gene is TRBJ2-5, the V gene TRBV6-2 or TRBV6-3; D is perhaps TRBD1 (5 bases). CDR3 length: 14 residues. V lost 1 base to trimming and J lost 1 base, with 7 bases between them. Germline CDR1 MNHEY, CDR2 SVGEGT. CDR3 in amino acids: CASSYLGAQETQYF. The CDR3 region has the DNA TGTGCCAGCAGTTACTTAGGGGCCCAAGAGACCCAGTACTTC.

This chain connects TRBV7-3 to TRBJ2-2; 9 positions agree with TRBD1. J lost 4 bases, V lost 0 bases, and 3 bases had no gene match. Germline V CDR1 and CDR2: SGHTA, FQGTGA. The length of the CDR3 is 16 residues. This CDR3 reads CASSLTGQGSTGELFF. The CDR3 nucleotides are TGTGCCAGCAGCTTAACGGGACAGGGTAGCACCGGGGAGCTGTTTTTT.

CDR3 nucleotides: TGTGCCAGTAAACGGCTAGCGGAAGAGACCCAGTACTTC. The encoded protein is CASKRLAEETQYF. The genes are TRBV19 and TRBJ2-5, with 7 bases lining up with TRBD2. The V gene end was trimmed by 7 bases and the J gene end by 3 bases; junction bases not matched to a gene: 5. This CDR3 contains 13 residues. Germline lookup yields CDR1 LNHDA and CDR2 SQIVND (reference sequence). Filled out from reference TRBV19 and TRBJ2-5, the complete variable domain reads DGGITQSPKYLFRKEGQNVTLSCEQNLNHDAMYWYRQDPGQGLRLIYYSQIVNDFQKGDIAEGYSVSREKKESFPLTVTSAQKNPTAFYLCASKRLAEETQYFGPGTRLLVL.

J is TRBJ2-6 and V is TRBV4-3; D uncertain. V gave up 0 bases and J gave up 2 bases, with 14 bases separating them. Germline CDR1 and CDR2: LGHNA and YSLEER. The CDR3 length is 18 residues. The CDR3 spells CASSQDGSSPPGANVLTF. CDR3 DNA: TGCGCCAGCAGCCAAGATGGCAGCTCCCCACCTGGGGCCAACGTCCTGACTTTC.

The V gene is TRBV4-2, the J gene TRBJ1-1; D gene unclear. Germline V gene data show CDR1 as LGHNA and CDR2 as YNFKEQ. V was clipped by 1 base and J by 1 base, with 10 bases between them. This CDR3 is 15 amino acids long. The CDR3 DNA follows: TGTGCCAGCAGCCAAGCTCCAGCTTCGAACACTGAAGCTTTCTTT. This sequence encodes CASSQAPASNTEAFF.

The rearrangement joins TRBV4-1 to TRBJ1-1; unclear D gene. Germline CDR1 MGHRA, CDR2 YSYEKL. V lost 0 bases and J lost 5, with 13 bases in between. The CDR3 runs to 15 residues. The DNA for the CDR3 is TGCGCCAGCAGCCAAGATTCCCCTCCGGGAACTGAAGCTTTCTTT. Protein product: CASSQDSPPGTEAFF.

The chain recombines TRBV4-3 with TRBJ2-3; no firm D call. Per the germline V gene, CDR1 is LGHNA and CDR2 is YSLEER. This CDR3 has 16 amino acids. V was shortened by 0 bases and J by 5 bases, with 15 bases between the two germline ends. The CDR3 loop reads CASSQERTSPVDTQYF. The CDR3 nucleotides read TGCGCCAGCAGCCAAGAACGTACGTCTCCGGTAGATACGCAGTATTTT.

V is TRBV5-1 and J is TRBJ2-1; 9 bases agree with TRBD2. This CDR3 is built from 15 residues. Germline loops: CDR1 SGHRS, CDR2 YFSETQ. The junction had 5 bases not matched to a gene; V was cut back by 2 bases and J by 5 bases. As DNA, the CDR3 is TGCGCCAGCAGCTTCGGGGCTAGCGGGAACAATGAGCAGTTCTTC. Translated: CASSFGASGNNEQFF.

The J gene is TRBJ1-3, the V gene TRBV7-9; D is uncertain. Germline V gene lookup returns CDR1 SEHNR and CDR2 FQNEAQ (reference sequence). CDR3 length equals 17 residues. V shed 0 bases and J shed 0 bases, with 12 bases lying between them. The CDR3 region has the DNA TGTGCCAGCAGCTTAGCCAGGACGGTGGACTCTGGAAACACCATATATTTT. It is translated as CASSLARTVDSGNTIYF.

The chain carries TRBV5-1 and TRBJ2-7; D gene unclear. The CDR3 runs to 16 residues. Trimming took 4 bases from V and 0 from J, leaving 17 bases between them. CDR1 is SGHRS and CDR2 is YFSETQ in the germline V gene. CDR3 amino acids: CASSVPLGQDSYEQYF. The CDR3 nucleotides are TGCGCCAGCAGCGTGCCCCTCGGGCAGGACTCCTACGAGCAGTACTTC.